Only a few counts were recorded for the clone carrying this T cell receptor beta chain. What it binds is not known. This CDR3 is also generated by other DNA sequences in the sample. Germline CDR1 ENHRY, CDR2 SYGVKD. V lost 5 bases, J lost 1 base, and 2 bases stayed unmatched. The CDR3 spans 14 residues. The source of the sample is a study of beta chain features in type 1 diabetes. Study-wide points: A closer apparent resemblance between naive, central memory and Treg TCRB repertoires was seen in patients than in healthy donors. In all four CD4+ subsets, TCRB CDR3 length was significantly, moderately reduced in type 1 diabetes. A possible short-template PCR bias applies equally to patients and controls. The influence of HLA type on TCRB rearrangement stayed undetermined.

A single heparinised blood sample, averaging roughly 110 mL, was obtained per donor. Expressed TCRB transcripts got sequenced, as all isolated RNA was reverse transcribed. Profiling relied on immunoSEQ multiplex PCR, and the TCRdb table lists in-frame clones only, not all of them. The sample consists of roughly 280,000 clones, 20% to 25% of them appearing once. This rearrangement joins TRBV10-3 to TRBJ2-3; TRBD2 agrees at 8 bases. This receptor was identified in a woman between 25 and 40 years old with type 1 diabetes. Sequenced material: naive CD4+ T cells from blood. The DNA for the CDR3 is TGTGCCATCAGTACTAGCGGCCGCACAGATACGCAGTATTTT. Protein product: CAISTSGRTDTQYF.